This entry lists 9 T cell receptor beta chains sequenced from one sample in a study of blood T cell repertoires in COVID-19. Clones were sequenced by immunoSEQ multiplex PCR, and TCRdb holds only the in-frame ones, with some missing. The sample has just over 150,000 clones, 80% to 90% seen once. Material for sequencing was peripheral blood. Every receptor here comes from a woman between 40 and 50 years old with acute or convalescent COVID-19.

The chain recombines TRBV6-1 with TRBJ1-3; unclear D gene. Germline V gene sequence: CDR1 MNHNS, CDR2 SASEGT. V lost 3 bases to trimming and J lost 1 base, with 10 bases between them. The CDR3 totals 15 residues. The CDR3 reads CASSEYDKSGNTIYF. In DNA, the CDR3 is TGTGCCAGCAGTGAGTATGACAAGTCTGGAAACACCATATATTTT.

The chain links TRBV11-2 to TRBJ1-2; D call uncertain. There are 15 residues in the CDR3. Germline loops: CDR1 SGHAT, CDR2 FQNNGV. Trimming shortened V by 5 bases and J by 4 bases, and 17 bases separated the two germline ends. The CDR3 DNA reads TGTGCCAGCAGCGAGGCTGGCGGGCCCGTCTATGGCTACACCTTC. As protein: CASSEAGGPVYGYTF. Complete variable domain (other parts from reference TRBV11-2 and TRBJ1-2): EAGVAQSPRYKIIEKRQSVAFWCNPISGHATLYWYQQILGQGPKLLIQFQNNGVVDDSQLPKDRFSAERLKGVDSTLKIQPAKLEDSAVYLCASSEAGGPVYGYTFGSGTRLTVV.

The rearrangement joins TRBV7-2 to TRBJ2-7; 11 bases line up with TRBD2. V lost 7 bases, J lost 0 bases, and 8 bases stayed unmatched. The CDR3 loop spans 16 amino acids. Germline V gene lookup returns CDR1 SGHTA and CDR2 FQGNSA. The CDR3 nucleotides read TGTGCCAGCACGCCTAGCGGGAGGTTAATCTCCTACGAGCAGTACTTC. The encoded protein is CASTPSGRLISYEQYF.

This clone was picked up a small number of times. The chain uses TRBV6-5 and TRBJ1-3; TRBD1 is a possible D gene (6 bases). This CDR3 contains 15 residues. Germline loops: CDR1 MNHEY, CDR2 SVGAGI. Trimming cost V 5 bases and J 3 bases, with 14 bases left between them. The CDR3 DNA reads TGTGCCAGCAGTCCGCCCAGGGGCCGTGGAAACACCATATATTTT. As protein: CASSPPRGRGNTIYF.

The gene calls are TRBV2 and TRBJ2-7; the D gene is possibly TRBD1 (6 bases). The CDR3 length is 14 residues. Germline-derived CDR1 and CDR2 are SNHLY and FYNNEI. V lost 4 bases and J lost 0, with 10 bases in between. The CDR3, as DNA: TGTGCCAGCAGTGGGACAGCAAGCTCCTACGAGCAGTACTTC. Amino acids: CASSGTASSYEQYF. Combining the CDR3 with reference TRBV2 and TRBJ2-7 gives the whole variable domain EPEVTQTPSHQVTQMGQEVILRCVPISNHLYFYWYRQILGQKVEFLVSFYNNEISEKSEIFDDQFSVERPDGSNFTLKIRSTKLEDSAMYFCASSGTASSYEQYFGPGTRLTVT.

J is TRBJ2-2 and V is TRBV7-2, with D hard to call. Per germline, CDR1 SGHTA and CDR2 FQGNSA. Between the trimmed V and J ends, which lost 1 base and 6 bases, there was a span of 12 bases. The CDR3 loop spans 15 amino acids. CDR3 in amino acids: CASSLGSVQAGELFF. DNA of the CDR3: TGTGCCAGCAGCTTAGGCTCCGTTCAGGCCGGGGAGCTGTTTTTT.

CDR3 bases: TGTGCCAGCGGGTCCAGGATCAATCAGCCCCAGCATTTT. It specifies CASGSRINQPQHF. V gene TRBV12-3 or TRBV12-4 combines with J gene TRBJ1-5; D call uncertain. V lost 8 bases and J lost 3, with 11 bases in between. This CDR3 is built from 13 residues.

The V call is TRBV29-1, the J call TRBJ1-1, with no clear D. The CDR3 is 15 residues long. The ends were cut back, 2 bases at V and 8 bases at J, with 21 bases in the middle. Germline V gene data show CDR1 as SQVTM and CDR2 as ANQGSEA. The CDR3 nucleotides read TGCAGCGTTGAACAGTCGAAGGCAAGGACTGGAGAAGCTTTCTTT. Translated: CSVEQSKARTGEAFF.

The chain uses TRBV6-2 or TRBV6-3 and TRBJ2-2; 13 nucleotides agree with TRBD2. CDR1 MNHEY and CDR2 SVGEGT come from the germline V gene. V lost 6 bases and J lost 8; bases outside the gene matches: 12. The CDR3 runs to 17 residues. The CDR3 sequence is CASSSLTSGGFSGELFF. The CDR3 DNA is TGTGCCAGCAGCAGCCTGACTAGCGGGGGGTTTTCTGGGGAGCTGTTTTTT.